This TCR beta chain was retrieved from a study of blood T cells in healthy people across ages (dated by TCRdb to 2013 to 2016). Turning to the overall study: Template switching captured roughly one uniquely barcoded TCR beta cDNA molecule per two T cells in model experiments. To track age-related changes in TCR beta repertoire diversity, the study relied on deep sequencing normalized with unique cDNA molecular identifiers. Donors were grouped into four age groups: young (average approximately 15 years), middle-aged (roughly 40), aged (around 62) and long-lived (around 82). The study analyzed two additional independent replicas of 1 million unique cDNA reads from the same blood draw for two donors, one aged 18 to 29 and one aged 80 or older.

The donors were some 39 Caucasian individuals from Russia, aged about 6 to 95 years, who were systemically healthy. Ten milliliters of peripheral blood were drawn from each donor into EDTA-treated Vacutainer tubes. Ficoll-Paque density-gradient centrifugation was used to isolate PBMCs, with at least 7 million per sample. Trizol reagent was used to extract total RNA from PBMCs, with at least 5 micrograms per sample. For every donor, an aliquot of PBMCs went through flow cytometry to measure the percentages of naive CD45RAhigh/CD27high T cells. The CDR3 goes from the cysteine to the phenylalanine over 15 residues. CDR3 DNA is the only sequence kept; it has 45 bases, read in frame from the first base. CDR1 and CDR2, per the germline V gene, are SNHLY and FYNNEI. Ends trimmed: V by 6 bases, J by 2 bases; bases unmatched to a gene: 7. Library method: 5' RACE. Sequencing instrument: Illumina HiSeq 2500. A second PCR of about 6 to 12 cycles was run with a J-beta primer mix and a sample-barcoded 5' primer. A unique molecular identifier was introduced onto each TCR beta cDNA molecule by a template-switch 5' adaptor carrying 12 random nucleotides. At least 3 million CDR3-containing paired-end reads were obtained from each sample. All of the RNA was converted into first-strand cDNA using the Mint cDNA synthesis kit, with a TRBC-specific oligonucleotide serving as the primer. Following uracil-DNA glycosylase treatment, a first 18-cycle PCR with universal primers M1SS and BC2_uni_R was performed on all cDNA. The published analysis was carried out like this. Normalization of each sample was performed by random selection of 1 million high-quality reads, each carrying a distinct molecular identifier. Instead of being binned into consensus sequences, reads that shared molecular identifiers were thrown out. MiTCR, run with a Q25 quality threshold and the strictest error-elimination algorithm, handled CDR3 identification, clonotype clustering and error correction. A nonparametric unseen species model with Euler transformation was used to estimate lower-bound total TCR beta diversity. TCRdb's own reprocessing of the public reads used fastp at Q25 and MiXCR and kept productive beta chains. Identical CDR3 protein sequences are pooled into one entry, listed with their most common genes and DNA. These V and J calls rely on TCRdb rather than the paper's analysis. This sample is represented by about 780,000 distinct CDR3 sequences; around 25% of them were singletons. The ten most abundant clones make up 3% of the sample.

Broader findings and caveats from the paper: Because donor CMV infection status was unknown, age-related changes in expanded clonotypes were potentially confounded. Estimates of total diversity from one million sequenced T cells were regarded as lower bounds and underestimates. As age increased, observed TCR beta diversity per million T cells dropped in a roughly linear way, and a significant reduction was already evident by age 40. Observed TCR beta diversity correlated strongly with the percentage of naive T cells measured by flow cytometry. Compared with the aged group, more naive CD4+ T cells, fewer expanded clones and increased TCR diversity were shown by the long-lived group, suggesting age selection. Because profiling used bulk unsorted PBMCs, naive and antigen-experienced compartments could not be compared conclusively.

Remarks on this clonotype: Its target antigen remains unknown. Base qualities were left out, and no much larger clone turns up one base away.

These data were likewise used in another study, on T cells of mothers and their children. The second study reports: The donors were nine systemically healthy Caucasian individuals, made up of three mothers and their six children. cDNA synthesis consumed the entire amount of extracted RNA, loaded at about 1.5 ug RNA in each 15 ul reaction. In the second PCR, the M1S primer introduced both the sample barcodes and 2-4 random nucleotides. Over 8 million TCR beta CDR3 reads came from each mother, compared with 3.3 million or so reads from each child. In both related and unrelated pairs, thymic selection shapes the output of TCR recombination in a similar way, with inherited differences having only a minor effect. Normalized repertoire overlap in related mother-child pairs was always slightly higher than in unrelated mother-child pairs, but the difference was never significant. No persistent microchimeric T cell clones were detected, at a sensitivity of roughly 100 clones per million clonotypes. To look for features that set related mother-child pairs apart from unrelated individuals, the researchers ran deep NGS to compare the TCR beta repertoires of mothers and children. The mean age was about 40 +/- 4 years for the mothers and approximately 11 +/- 4 years for the children. After adapter ligation was performed with NEBNext reagents, the libraries were sequenced on an Illumina HiSeq 2000 with 100+100 nt paired-end reads. Mother and child libraries were prepared a month apart and sequenced in separate runs to prevent cross-contamination. For each donor, between about 450,000 and 2,300,000 distinct TCR beta clonotypes were identified. Naive TCR beta clonotypes were estimated from low-frequency clonotypes matched to each donor's FACS-determined naive share, without sorting.

The sequence derives from a boy aged 5 to 17 in good health. The material sequenced was blood. The rearranged chain carries TRBV2 and TRBJ1-2; the central 9 bases match TRBD1. The encoded CDR3 is CASSLPGQGNYGYTF. The DNA is TGTGCCAGCAGCTTACCGGGACAGGGAAACTATGGCTACACCTTC.